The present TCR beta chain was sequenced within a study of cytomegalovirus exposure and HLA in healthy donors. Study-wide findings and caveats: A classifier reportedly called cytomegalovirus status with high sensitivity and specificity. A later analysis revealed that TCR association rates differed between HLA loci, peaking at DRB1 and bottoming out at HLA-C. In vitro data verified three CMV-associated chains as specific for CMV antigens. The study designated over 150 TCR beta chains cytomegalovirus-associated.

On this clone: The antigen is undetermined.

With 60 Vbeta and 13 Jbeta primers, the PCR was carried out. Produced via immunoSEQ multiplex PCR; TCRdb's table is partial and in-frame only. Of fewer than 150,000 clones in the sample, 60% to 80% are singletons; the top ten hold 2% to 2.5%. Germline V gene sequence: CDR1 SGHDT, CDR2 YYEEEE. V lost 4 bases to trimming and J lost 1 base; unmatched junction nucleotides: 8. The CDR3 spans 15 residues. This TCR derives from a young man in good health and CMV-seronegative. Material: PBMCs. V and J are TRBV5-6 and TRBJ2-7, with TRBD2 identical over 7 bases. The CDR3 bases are TGTGCCAGCAGCCCTCTAGCGGAGCCATCCTACGAGCAGTACTTC. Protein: CASSPLAEPSYEQYF.